The sequence of this TCR beta chain was determined in a study of T cell responses to AZD1222 COVID-19 vaccine. The study's findings and limits: Mostly white British, mostly female donors; authors suggested clonal diversity may be underestimated. Researchers report vaccine-associated CD4 TCRs spanning spike, with dominance at 160-218 and 743-854.

As concerns this clone: The target antigen is unknown.

Deletions cut 4 bases from V and 0 bases from J, with 13 bases between. The CDR3 length is 16 residues. From germline, CDR1 is SGHTA and CDR2 FQGTGA. Assay: immunoSEQ multiplex PCR; the TCRdb copy retains only in-frame clones and omits some. The sample carries fewer than 7,000 clones, around 87% recorded once. This sequence joins TRBV7-3 and TRBJ2-1, with D unresolved. The clonotype comes from an adult who received the AZD1222 COVID-19 vaccine. This specimen consisted of peripheral blood, obtained 28 days after the second AZD1222 dose. The DNA for the CDR3 is TGTGCCAGCAGCTCCTATTTCTCCAGCTCCTACAATGAGCAGTTCTTC. Protein sequence: CASSSYFSSSYNEQFF.